These T cell receptor beta chains were read from a single sample in a study of T cell responses to AZD1222 COVID-19 vaccine. Repertoires were generated with immunoSEQ multiplex PCR, while TCRdb's copy carries only in-frame clones and drops some. Among tens of thousands of clones listed, about three quarters were seen once. The sequencing used peripheral blood, collected on day 0 of AZD1222 vaccination. The source is an adult in good health. Each CDR3 is given with its conserved first and last residue. The D gene is left open where the match is weak. Where a row states a size, it is once, few, many or the class of an expanded clone; other rows omit it.

v_call	clone_size	j_call	d_call	cdr3_aa	cdr3_nt
TRBV2	-	TRBJ2-2	TRBD1	CATRDRGTNTGELFF	TGTGCCACGCGGGACAGGGGGACGAACACCGGGGAGCTGTTTTTT
TRBV7-9	-	TRBJ1-6	-	CASSQGAANSPLHF	TGTGCCAGCAGCCAGGGTGCCGCGAATTCACCCCTCCACTTT
TRBV19	-	TRBJ1-2	-	CASSAGNWYGYTF	TGTGCCAGTTCGGCAGGGAATTGGTATGGCTACACCTTC
TRBV30	-	TRBJ2-7	-	CAWSVFSEQYF	TGTGCCTGGAGTGTTTTCTCAGAGCAGTACTTC
TRBV19	-	TRBJ2-5	-	CASSTSGTRETQYF	TGTGCCAGTAGTACCTCGGGGACGAGAGAGACCCAGTACTTC
TRBV7-9	once	TRBJ2-2	-	CASSPDGYTGELFF	TGTGCCAGCAGTCCCGACGGTTATACCGGGGAGCTGTTTTTT
TRBV29-1	few	TRBJ1-4	-	CSVVGVPEKLFF	TGCAGCGTTGTTGGGGTTCCTGAAAAACTGTTTTTT
TRBV5-1	-	TRBJ2-1	TRBD2	CASSLSGSFVEEQFF	TGCGCCAGCAGCTTAAGCGGGAGTTTTGTAGAGGAGCAGTTCTTC
TRBV2	few	TRBJ1-2	TRBD1	CASSWTGESGYTF	TGTGCCAGCAGTTGGACAGGGGAAAGTGGCTACACCTTC
TRBV2	-	TRBJ1-1	-	CASSRGTEAFF	TGTGCCAGCAGCCGGGGCACTGAAGCTTTCTTT